This TCR beta chain was captured in a study of memory CD4+ T cells and cytomegalovirus serostatus. As for the study in general: This sample comes from healthy Belgian adults, about 10 CMV seropositive, about 23 seronegative.

Single viable CD3+CD4+CD8-CD45RO+ cells were sorted as the memory CD4+ T cells. Positive selection with CD4 microbeads enriched total CD4+ T cells. The table came from immunoSEQ multiplex PCR; TCRdb's copy has only in-frame clones and leaves some out. The sample holds almost 45,000 clones, over 60% seen once. The sequenced material came from memory CD4+ T cells from blood. The receptor was derived from an adult in good health and CMV-seronegative.

CDR3 amino acids: CASSPRPGDIQYF. CDR3 DNA: TGCGCCAGCAGTCCGCGCCCAGGGGACATTCAGTACTTC. This chain joins TRBV10-2 and TRBJ2-4, with D perhaps matching TRBD1 (6 bases). V lost 5 bases, J lost 8 bases, and 13 bases lay in between. CDR1 is WSHSY and CDR2 is SAAADI in the germline V gene. This CDR3 contains 13 residues.